Included here is one TCR beta chain sequence, with context. This entry is derived from a study of blood T cell repertoires in COVID-19. In the source study's methods: Cell counts per sample came from amplifying reference gene primers. TCRdb's table, derived via immunoSEQ multiplex PCR, lists solely in-frame clones and lacks some. The V and J calls and clone size are taken from that table; D and trimming were inferred from the DNA. The sample lists some 200,000 clones, under 90% occurring once. CDR3 length: 15 amino acids. V lost 5 bases to trimming and J lost 8 bases; unmatched junction nucleotides: 8. The germline V gene has CDR1 MNHEY and CDR2 SMNVEV (reference sequence).

Sequencing was carried out using peripheral blood. This chain uses TRBV27 with TRBJ1-4, with TRBD1 matching 10 bases. The source of this sequence is a man younger than 45 with active or convalescent COVID-19. The CDR3 here is CASSPRQGAREKLFF. As DNA, the CDR3 is TGTGCCAGCAGTCCCAGACAGGGGGCTAGAGAAAAACTGTTTTTT.